This T cell receptor beta chain was sequenced during a study of blood T cells in healthy people across ages (dated by TCRdb to about 2015). The study in broad terms: In model experiments, template switching captured about one uniquely barcoded TCR beta cDNA molecule for every two T cells. Age-related changes in TCR beta repertoire diversity were measured in the study by deep sequencing normalized with unique cDNA molecular identifiers. Four age groups were formed from the donors: young (average about 17 years), middle-aged (roughly 38), aged (about 62) and long-lived (roughly 81). To avoid experimental bias, donors of different ages were randomly spread across the sequencing lanes. The study analyzed two additional independent replicas of 1 million unique cDNA reads from the same blood draw for two donors, one aged 18 to 30 and one aged 80 or older. Study-wide conclusions, independent of this receptor: Total diversity estimates from one million sequenced T cells were considered lower bounds and underestimates. Because profiling used bulk unsorted PBMCs, naive and antigen-experienced compartments could not be compared conclusively. Compared with the aged group, the long-lived group had more naive CD4+ T cells, fewer expanded clones and increased TCR diversity, a pattern suggesting age selection. Donor CMV infection status was unknown, potentially confounding age-related changes in expanded clonotypes. As age increased, observed TCR beta diversity per million T cells dropped in a roughly linear way, and a significant reduction was already evident by age roughly 40. A strong correlation was found between observed TCR beta diversity and the percentage of naive T cells measured by flow cytometry.

CDR1 and CDR2 are read off the germline V gene (reference sequence) as DFQATT and SNEGSKA. Counted from cysteine to phenylalanine, this CDR3 has 11 amino acids. The sequence is cut down to CDR3 DNA, 33 bases in frame from base 1. Trimming removed 6 bases from V and 2 bases from J, leaving 7 bases between the germline ends. Libraries were made using 5' RACE. Sequenced using an Illumina HiSeq 2500. A second 7 to 11 cycle PCR used a sample-barcoded 5' primer and a J-beta primer mix. Each TCR beta cDNA molecule received a unique molecular identifier from a template-switch 5' adaptor carrying 12 random nucleotides. Each sample yielded at least 2.5 million CDR3-containing paired-end reads. First-strand cDNA was synthesized from all RNA with the Mint cDNA synthesis kit, primed by a TRBC-specific oligonucleotide. Following uracil-DNA glycosylase treatment, a first 18-cycle PCR with universal primers M1SS and BC2_uni_R was performed on all cDNA. As for the original processing: For normalization, 1 million high-quality reads were randomly selected from each sample, with every read carrying a distinct molecular identifier. Reads with shared molecular identifiers were discarded instead of being binned into consensus sequences. MiTCR, with a Q25 quality threshold and the strictest error-elimination algorithm, was used for CDR3 identification, clonotype clustering and error correction. A nonparametric unseen species model with Euler transformation was used to estimate lower-bound total TCR beta diversity. TCRdb reprocessed the public reads (quality trimming at Q25 with fastp, clone calling with MiXCR) and kept in-frame beta chains. Here each entry gathers all rows of one CDR3 protein and keeps the most common genes and DNA. TCRdb's processing, not the authors', yielded these V and J calls. Within this sample are under 800,000 distinct CDR3 sequences, with about 42% of them counted one time only. Roughly 19% of the sample lies in the top ten.

Only a few counts were recorded for this clonotype. What this receptor recognizes is not known. Base-call qualities are not available, and no considerably larger clone is one nucleotide away. The roughly 39 donors, aged about 6 to 90 years, were systemically healthy Caucasian individuals from Russia. Each donor gave about 9.7 milliliters of peripheral blood, drawn into EDTA-treated Vacutainer tubes. Ficoll-Paque density-gradient centrifugation was used to isolate PBMCs, with at least 6.5 million per sample. Total RNA, at least 6 micrograms per sample, was extracted from PBMCs with Trizol reagent. Naive CD45RAhigh/CD27high T cell percentages were measured by flow cytometry on a PBMC aliquot from every donor.

Rearrangement joined TRBV20-1 to TRBJ2-5, with the D gene not clear enough to name. Sequenced input: blood. The clonotype was recovered from a woman in her sixties or seventies in good health. Here the CDR3 is given as CSAKLQETQYF. In nucleotide form, the sequence is TGCAGTGCCAAGCTTCAAGAGACCCAGTACTTC.